This T cell receptor (beta chain) was observed in a study of blood T cell repertoires in COVID-19. Sequenced by immunoSEQ multiplex PCR; TCRdb stores in-frame clones only, minus some. The table records hundreds of thousands of clones, approximately 90% of them present only once. This clone was detected only once. This CDR3 contains 14 residues. CDR1 is SGHTS and CDR2 is YDEGEE in the germline V gene. The ends were cut back, 1 base at V and 1 base at J, with 8 bases in the middle. This TCR was sampled from a man aged 18 to 29 with COVID-19, enrolled during active disease. Source material: peripheral blood. The chain couples TRBV5-8 to TRBJ2-5, with D unresolved. This CDR3 reads CASSLSASQETQYF. The CDR3 nucleotides are TGTGCCAGCAGCTTGTCGGCTAGCCAAGAGACCCAGTACTTC.